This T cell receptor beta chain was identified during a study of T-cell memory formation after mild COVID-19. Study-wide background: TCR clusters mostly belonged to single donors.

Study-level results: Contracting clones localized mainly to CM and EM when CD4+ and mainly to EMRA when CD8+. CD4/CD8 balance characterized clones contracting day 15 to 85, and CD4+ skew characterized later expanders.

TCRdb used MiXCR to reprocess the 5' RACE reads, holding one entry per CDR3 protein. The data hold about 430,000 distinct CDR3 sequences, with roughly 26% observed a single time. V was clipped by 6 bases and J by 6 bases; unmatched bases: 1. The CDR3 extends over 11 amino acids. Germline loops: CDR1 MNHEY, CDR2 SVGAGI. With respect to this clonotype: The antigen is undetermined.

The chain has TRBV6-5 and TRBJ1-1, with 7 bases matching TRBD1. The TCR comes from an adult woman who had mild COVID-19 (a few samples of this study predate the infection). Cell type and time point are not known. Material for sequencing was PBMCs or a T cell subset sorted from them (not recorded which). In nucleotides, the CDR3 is TGTGCCAGCAGGGGGACAGCTGAAGCTTTCTTT. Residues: CASRGTAEAFF.